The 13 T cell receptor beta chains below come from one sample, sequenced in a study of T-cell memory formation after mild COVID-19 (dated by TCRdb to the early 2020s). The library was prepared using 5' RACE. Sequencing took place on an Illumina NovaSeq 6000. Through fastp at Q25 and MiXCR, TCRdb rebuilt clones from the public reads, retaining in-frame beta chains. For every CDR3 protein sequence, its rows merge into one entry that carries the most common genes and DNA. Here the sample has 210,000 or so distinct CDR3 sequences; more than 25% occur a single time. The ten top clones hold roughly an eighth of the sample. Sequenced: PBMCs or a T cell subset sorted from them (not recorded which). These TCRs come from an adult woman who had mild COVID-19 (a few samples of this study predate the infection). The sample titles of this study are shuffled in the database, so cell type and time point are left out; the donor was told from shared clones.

This CDR3 reads CASSLLAGASNEQFF. The CDR3 coding sequence is TGCGCCAGCAGCCTCTTAGCGGGAGCCAGCAATGAGCAGTTCTTC. This chain connects TRBV5-1 to TRBJ2-1; the match to TRBD2 covers 9 bases. Trimming cost V 4 bases and J 6 bases; bases outside gene matches: 8. This CDR3 region has 15 residues. Germline loops: CDR1 SGHRS, CDR2 YFSETQ.

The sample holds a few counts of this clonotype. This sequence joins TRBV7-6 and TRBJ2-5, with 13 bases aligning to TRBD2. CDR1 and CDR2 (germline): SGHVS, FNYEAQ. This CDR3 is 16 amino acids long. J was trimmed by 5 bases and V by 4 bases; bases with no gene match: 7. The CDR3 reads CASSSTGLAGFETQYF. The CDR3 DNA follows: TGTGCCAGCAGCTCAACGGGACTAGCGGGGTTCGAGACCCAGTACTTC. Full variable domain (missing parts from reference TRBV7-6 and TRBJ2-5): GAGVSQSPRYKVTKRGQDVALRCDPISGHVSLYWYRQALGQGPEFLTYFNYEAQQDKSGLPNDRFSAERPEGSISTLTIQRTEQRDSAMYRCASSSTGLAGFETQYFGPGTRLLVL.

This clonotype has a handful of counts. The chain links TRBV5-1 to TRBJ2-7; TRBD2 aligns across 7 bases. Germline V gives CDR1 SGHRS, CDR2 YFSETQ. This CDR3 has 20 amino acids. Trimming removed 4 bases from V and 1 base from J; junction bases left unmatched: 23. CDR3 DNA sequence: TGCGCCAGCAGCCCCCCCCCGGGGCAGGGAGGACTAGGAAGATCCTACGAGCAGTACTTC. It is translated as CASSPPPGQGGLGRSYEQYF.

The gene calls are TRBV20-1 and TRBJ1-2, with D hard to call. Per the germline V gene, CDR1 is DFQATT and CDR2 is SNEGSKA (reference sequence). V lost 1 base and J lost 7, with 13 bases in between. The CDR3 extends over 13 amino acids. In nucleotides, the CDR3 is TGCAGTGCTAGAGGGTATCTAACTGGTGGCTACACCTTC. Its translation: CSARGYLTGGYTF.

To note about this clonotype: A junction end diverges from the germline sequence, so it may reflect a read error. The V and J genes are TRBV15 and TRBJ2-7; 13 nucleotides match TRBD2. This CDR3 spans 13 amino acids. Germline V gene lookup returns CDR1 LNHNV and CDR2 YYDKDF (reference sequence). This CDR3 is CATSRGTSGRADF. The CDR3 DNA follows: TGTGCCACCAGCAGAGGGACTAGCGGGAGAGCCGACTTC. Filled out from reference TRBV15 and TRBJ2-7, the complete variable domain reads DAMVIQNPRYQVTQFGKPVTLSCSQTLNHNVMYWYQQKSSQAPKLLFHYYDKDFNNEADTPDNFQSRRPNTSFCFLDIRSPGLGDTAMYLCATSRGTSGRADFGPGTRLTVT.

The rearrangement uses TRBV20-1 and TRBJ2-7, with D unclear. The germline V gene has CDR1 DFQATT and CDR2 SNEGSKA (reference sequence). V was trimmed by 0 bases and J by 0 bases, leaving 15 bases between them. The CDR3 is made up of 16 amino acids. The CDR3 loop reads CSARDFQTTDSYEQYF. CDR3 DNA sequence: TGCAGTGCTAGAGATTTTCAGACGACCGACTCCTACGAGCAGTACTTC.

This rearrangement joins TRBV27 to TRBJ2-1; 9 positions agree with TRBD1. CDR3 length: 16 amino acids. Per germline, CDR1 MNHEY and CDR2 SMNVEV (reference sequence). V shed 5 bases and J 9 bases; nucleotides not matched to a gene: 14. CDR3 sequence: CASSTLSGTGLGEQFF. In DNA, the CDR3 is TGTGCCAGCAGTACACTCTCCGGGACAGGGTTGGGTGAGCAGTTCTTC.

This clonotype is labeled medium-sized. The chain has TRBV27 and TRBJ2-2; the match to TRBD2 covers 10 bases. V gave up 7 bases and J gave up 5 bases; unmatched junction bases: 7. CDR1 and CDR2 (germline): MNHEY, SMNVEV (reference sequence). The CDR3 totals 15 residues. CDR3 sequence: CASKMTSGLTGELFF. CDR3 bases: TGTGCCAGCAAAATGACTAGCGGGTTAACCGGGGAGCTGTTTTTT.

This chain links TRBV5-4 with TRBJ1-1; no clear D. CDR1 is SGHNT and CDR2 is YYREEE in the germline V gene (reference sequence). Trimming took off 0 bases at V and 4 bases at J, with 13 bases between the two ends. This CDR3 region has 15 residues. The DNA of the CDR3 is TGTGCCAGCAGCTTGGGTGGCCCGTCGGGCACTGAAGCTTTCTTT. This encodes CASSLGGPSGTEAFF. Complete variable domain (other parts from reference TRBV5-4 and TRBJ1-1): ETGVTQSPTHLIKTRGQQVTLRCSSQSGHNTVSWYQQALGQGPQFIFQYYREEENGRGNFPPRFSGLQFPNYSSELNVNALELDDSALYLCASSLGGPSGTEAFFGQGTRLTVV.

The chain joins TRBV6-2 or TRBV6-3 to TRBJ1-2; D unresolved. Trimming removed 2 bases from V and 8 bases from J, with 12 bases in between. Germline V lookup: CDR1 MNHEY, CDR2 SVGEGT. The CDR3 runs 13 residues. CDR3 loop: CASSYIQAGGYTF. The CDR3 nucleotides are TGTGCCAGCAGTTACATCCAGGCCGGCGGCTACACCTTC.

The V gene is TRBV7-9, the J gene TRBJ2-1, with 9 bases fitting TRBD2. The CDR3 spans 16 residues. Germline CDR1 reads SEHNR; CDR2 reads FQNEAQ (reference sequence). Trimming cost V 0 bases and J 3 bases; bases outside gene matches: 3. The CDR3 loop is CASSLASGGFYNEQFF. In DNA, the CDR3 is TGTGCCAGCAGCTTAGCTAGCGGGGGATTCTACAATGAGCAGTTCTTC.

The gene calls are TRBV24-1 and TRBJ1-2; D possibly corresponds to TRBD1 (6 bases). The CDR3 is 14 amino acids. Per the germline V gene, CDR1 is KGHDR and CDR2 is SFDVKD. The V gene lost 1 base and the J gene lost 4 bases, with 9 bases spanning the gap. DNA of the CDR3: TGTGCCACCAGTGATTTCGAGGACAGCTATGGCTACACCTTC. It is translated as CATSDFEDSYGYTF.

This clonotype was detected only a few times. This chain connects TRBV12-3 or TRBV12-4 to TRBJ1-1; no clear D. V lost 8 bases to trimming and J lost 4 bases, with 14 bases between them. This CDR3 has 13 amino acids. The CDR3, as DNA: TGTGCCAGCGGGGTGTCCGGAGGCACTGAAGCTTTCTTT. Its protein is CASGVSGGTEAFF.